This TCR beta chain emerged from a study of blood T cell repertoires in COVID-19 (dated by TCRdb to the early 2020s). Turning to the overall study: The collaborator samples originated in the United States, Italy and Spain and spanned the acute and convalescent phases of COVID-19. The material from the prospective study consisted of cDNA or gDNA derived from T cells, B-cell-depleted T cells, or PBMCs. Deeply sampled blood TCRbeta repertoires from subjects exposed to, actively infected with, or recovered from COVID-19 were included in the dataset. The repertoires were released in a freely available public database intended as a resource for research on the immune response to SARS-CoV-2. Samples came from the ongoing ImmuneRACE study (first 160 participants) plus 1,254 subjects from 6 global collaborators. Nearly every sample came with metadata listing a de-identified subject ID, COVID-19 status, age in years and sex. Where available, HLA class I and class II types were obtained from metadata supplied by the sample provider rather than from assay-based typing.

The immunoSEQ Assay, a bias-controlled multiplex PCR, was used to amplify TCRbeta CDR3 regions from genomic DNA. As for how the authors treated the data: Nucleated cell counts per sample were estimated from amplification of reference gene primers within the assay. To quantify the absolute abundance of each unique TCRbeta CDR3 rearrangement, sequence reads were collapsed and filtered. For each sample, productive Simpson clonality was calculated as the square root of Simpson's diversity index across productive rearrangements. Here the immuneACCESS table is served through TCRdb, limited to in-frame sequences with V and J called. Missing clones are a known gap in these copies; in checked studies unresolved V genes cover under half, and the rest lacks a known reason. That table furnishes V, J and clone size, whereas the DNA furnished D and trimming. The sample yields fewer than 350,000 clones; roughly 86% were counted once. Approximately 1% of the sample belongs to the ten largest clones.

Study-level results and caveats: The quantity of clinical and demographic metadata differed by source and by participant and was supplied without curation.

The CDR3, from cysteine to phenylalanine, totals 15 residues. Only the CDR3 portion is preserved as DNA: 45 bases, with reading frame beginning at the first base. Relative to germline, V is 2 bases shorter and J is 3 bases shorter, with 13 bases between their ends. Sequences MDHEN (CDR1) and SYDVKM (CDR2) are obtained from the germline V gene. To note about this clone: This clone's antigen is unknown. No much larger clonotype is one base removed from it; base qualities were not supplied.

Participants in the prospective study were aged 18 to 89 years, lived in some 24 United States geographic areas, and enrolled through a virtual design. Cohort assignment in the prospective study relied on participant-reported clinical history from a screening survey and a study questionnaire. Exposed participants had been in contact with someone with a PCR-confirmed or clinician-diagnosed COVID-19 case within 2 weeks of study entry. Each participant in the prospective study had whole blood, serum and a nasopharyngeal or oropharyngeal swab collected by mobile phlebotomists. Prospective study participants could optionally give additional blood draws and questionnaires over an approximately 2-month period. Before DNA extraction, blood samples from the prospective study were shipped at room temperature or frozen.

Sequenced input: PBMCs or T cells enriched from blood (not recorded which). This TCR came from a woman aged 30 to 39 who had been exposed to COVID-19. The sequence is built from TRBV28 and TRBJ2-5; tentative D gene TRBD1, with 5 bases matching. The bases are TGTGCCAGCAGTTTAGGGGCCGGAAGGAAAGAGACCCAGTACTTC. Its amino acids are CASSLGAGRKETQYF.